This entry lists 15 T cell receptor beta chains sequenced from one sample in a study of tissue T cells after allogeneic stem cell transplantation. Libraries were prepared by immunoSEQ multiplex PCR; TCRdb keeps only in-frame clonotypes and omits some of them. In the table there are 40,000 to 60,000 clones, around 69% of which are singletons. Sequenced sample: sorted cells pooled from one or two spleens. The source of these receptors is a pool of C57BL/6 mice in good health.

To note about this clone: Germline and genes here are mouse. The read comes to an end 1 residue before the CDR3 does, leaving the germline J gene to fill in the end. This chain joins TRBV5 and TRBJ2-1; 9 nucleotides agree with TRBD1. Germline CDR1 and CDR2: LGHNA and YNLKQL (reference sequence). V lost 3 bases, J lost 7 bases, and 10 bases stayed unmatched. The CDR3 has 16 amino acids. CDR3 amino acids: CASSHPTGQGDAEQFF. The CDR3 bases that were read are TGTGCCAGCAGCCACCCCACGGGACAGGGTGACGCTGAGCAGTTC.

Turning to this clone: The genes are named according to mouse. The read comes to an end 1 residue before the CDR3 does, leaving the germline J gene to fill in the end. The chain recombines TRBV19 with TRBJ2-7; D remains ambiguous. The V end was cut by 2 bases, the J end by 4 bases, with 7 bases between. The CDR3 contains 12 residues. Per germline, CDR1 FNHDT and CDR2 SITEND (reference sequence). The CDR3 sequence is CASSITEYEQYF. The DNA read from the CDR3 is TGTGCCAGCAGTATCACAGAATATGAACAGTAC.

Of note for this clone: Gene names denote mouse genes. The read finishes 1 residue shy of the CDR3 end, and the germline J gene is used to complete it. This chain connects TRBV13-3 to TRBJ2-7, with 12 bases that match TRBD2. CDR1 is NNHDY, CDR2 SYVADS, per germline. The junction had 6 bases not matched to a gene; V was cut back by 2 bases and J by 3 bases. This CDR3 has 16 residues. The chain's CDR3 is CASSEGTGGPFYEQYF. The sequenced CDR3 bases are TGTGCCAGCAGTGAAGGGACTGGGGGGCCCTTCTATGAACAGTAC.

This clone appeared a few times. Mouse gene names apply. The read finishes 1 residue shy of the CDR3 end, and the germline J gene is used to complete it. The chain is built from TRBV20 and TRBJ2-7; D is possibly TRBD2 (6 bases). The CDR3 is 12 residues long. From germline, CDR1 is GFQATS and CDR2 STVNSAI. V was trimmed by 3 bases and J by 5 bases, leaving 11 bases between them. Partial CDR3 DNA: TGTGGTGCTAGTTCGGGGGGAAATGAACAGTAC. Its protein is CGASSGGNEQY. The full CDR3 protein is CGASSGGNEQYF. The full variable domain, rest sourced from reference TRBV20 and TRBJ2-7, is GALVYQYPRRTICKSGTSMRMECQAVGFQATSVAWYRQSPQKTFELIALSTVNSAIKYEQNFTQEKFPISHPNLSFSSMTVLNAYLEDRGLYLCGASSGGNEQYFGPGTRLTVL.

Details on this clone: Germline and genes: mouse. The CDR3 reads CASSPGQYTEVFF. The covered CDR3 bases are TGTGCCAGCAGTCCCGGACAGTACACAGAAGTCTTC. The chain is built from TRBV15 and TRBJ1-1, with D possibly TRBD1 on 6 matching bases. The sequenced fragment ends 1 residue before the CDR3 boundary, so the rest is inferred from the germline J gene. Germline values: CDR1 SGHND, CDR2 FRSKSL. Trimming left V 5 bases short and J 3 bases short, with 10 bases between. This CDR3 comprises 13 residues.

To note about this clone: Any gene name here is a mouse gene name. The read is 1 residue too short to cover the CDR3 end, so that end is filled in from the germline J gene. This chain joins TRBV13-2 and TRBJ2-7, with D possibly TRBD2 on 6 matching bases. From germline, CDR1 is NNHNN and CDR2 SYGAGS (reference sequence). V lost 2 bases, J lost 0 bases, and 9 bases lay in between. This CDR3 region has 14 residues. This chain's CDR3 is CASGEGTHSYEQYF. The CDR3 DNA, read in part, is TGTGCCAGCGGTGAAGGGACTCACTCCTATGAACAGTAC.

Regarding this clone: Mouse names are used for the genes. The read terminates 1 residue before the CDR3 end, so the remaining end is supplied by the germline J gene. This chain joins TRBV3 and TRBJ2-1; 7 bases match TRBD2. Germline loops: CDR1 SNHLY, CDR2 FYNGKV (reference sequence). The CDR3 spans 13 residues. Trimming removed 4 bases from V and 6 bases from J; junction bases left unmatched: 3. The CDR3 is CASSSRTGAEQFF. Incomplete CDR3 DNA: TGTGCCAGCAGCTCCCGGACTGGTGCTGAGCAGTTC.

As regards this clone: All gene names here are mouse names. The CDR3 end is not reached by the read, which stops 1 residue before it; the germline J gene fills it in. The chain combines TRBV2 with TRBJ1-5; no clear D. This CDR3 region has 16 residues. Germline loops: CDR1 LGHNA, CDR2 YSYQKL. V was pared by 0 bases and J by 3 bases, with 12 bases between. CDR3 DNA, as far as it was read: TGTGCCAGCAGCCAAGAGGTGAGGGAGGCCAACCAGGCTCCGCTT. This gives the protein CASSQEVREANQAPL. The CDR3 as a whole reads CASSQEVREANQAPLF.

This clone appeared a few times. Gene names denote mouse genes. The read falls 1 residue short of the CDR3 end, and the missing part is taken from the germline J gene. The V call is TRBV4, the J call TRBJ2-7, with 8 bases that match TRBD2. V was clipped by 6 bases and J by 9 bases; unmatched bases: 7. Germline-derived CDR1 and CDR2 are LGHDT and YNNKQL (reference sequence). The CDR3 has 12 residues. CDR3 bases read: TGTGCCAGCAGTCTCCTGGGGGGCTTACAGTAC. Residues: CASSLLGGLQY. The whole CDR3 reads CASSLLGGLQYF.

In the case of this clone: All gene names here are mouse names. The missing CDR3 end, 1 residue past where the read stops, is filled in from the germline J gene. The gene calls are TRBV16 and TRBJ2-4; unclear D gene. The CDR3 contains 13 residues. Germline CDR1 and CDR2: SGHSA and FRNQAP. Trimming took off 5 bases at V and 2 bases at J, with 8 bases between the two ends. The CDR3 protein is CASSPVSQNTLYF. CDR3 DNA (partial): TGTGCAAGCAGCCCTGTATCTCAAAACACCTTGTAC.

On this clone itself: Gene names follow the mouse nomenclature. The read comes to an end 1 residue before the CDR3 does, leaving the germline J gene to fill in the end. This sequence joins TRBV19 and TRBJ2-3, with 12 bases that match TRBD2. The germline V gene has CDR1 FNHDT and CDR2 SITEND (reference sequence). The CDR3 has 17 residues. The junction had 4 bases not matched to a gene; V was cut back by 2 bases and J by 0 bases. CDR3 DNA, as far as it was read: TGTGCCAGCAGTATCCCGGGACTGGGGGGTAGTGCAGAAACGCTGTAT. It yields the protein CASSIPGLGGSAETLY. The entire CDR3 reads CASSIPGLGGSAETLYF.

In regard to this clone: The genes and germline here are from mouse. The read falls 1 residue short of the CDR3 end, and the missing part is taken from the germline J gene. The identical CDR3 is also encoded by other nucleotide sequences in the sample. The rearrangement joins TRBV13-2 to TRBJ2-7; 8 bases are a match to TRBD2. V lost 2 bases and J lost 4; bases outside the gene matches: 2. From germline, CDR1 is NNHNN and CDR2 SYGAGS (reference sequence). The length of the CDR3 is 13 residues. Partial CDR3 DNA: TGTGCCAGCGGTGAGGACTGGGTATATGAACAGTAC. This encodes CASGEDWVYEQY. The CDR3, in full, reads CASGEDWVYEQYF.

A word on this clone: Gene names follow the mouse nomenclature. Read coverage stops 1 residue before the CDR3 terminus; the germline J gene supplies the remainder. The chain recombines TRBV3 with TRBJ2-1, with 8 bases aligning to TRBD2. The CDR3 has 14 amino acids. Germline V gene lookup returns CDR1 SNHLY and CDR2 FYNGKV (reference sequence). Trimming removed 2 bases from V and 7 bases from J; junction bases left unmatched: 4. The sequenced part of the CDR3 DNA is TGTGCCAGCAGCTTACACTGGGGGAGGGCTGAGCAGTTC. Its translation: CASSLHWGRAEQF. In full, the CDR3 is CASSLHWGRAEQFF. Based on the CDR3 plus reference TRBV3 and TRBJ2-1, the full variable domain is GPKVLQIPSHQIIDMGQMVTLNCDPVSNHLYFYWYKQILGQQMEFLVNFYNGKVMEKSKLFKDQFSVERPDGSYFTLKIQPTALEDSAVYFCASSLHWGRAEQFFGPGTRLTVL.

About this clone itself: Gene names and germline match the mouse. Coverage ceases 1 residue before the CDR3 finishes, and the germline J gene fills in the end. This chain uses TRBV20 with TRBJ2-4; D uncertain. Germline V lookup: CDR1 GFQATS, CDR2 STVNSAI. V dropped 3 bases and J dropped 0 bases, with 4 bases sitting between them. This CDR3 is 12 amino acids long. CDR3 sequence: CGARKSQNTLYF. The covered CDR3 bases are TGTGGTGCTAGAAAGAGTCAAAACACCTTGTAC.

To note about this clone: All gene names here are mouse names. The read ends 1 residue shy of where the CDR3 ends; the end is completed using the germline J gene. Different DNA sequences within this sample yield the same CDR3. The chain uses TRBV16 and TRBJ2-4; D remains unclear. Germline CDR1 and CDR2: SGHSA and FRNQAP. The CDR3 runs to 13 residues. V dropped 0 bases and J dropped 0 bases, with 1 base sitting between them. The CDR3 DNA, read in part, is TGTGCAAGCAGCTTAGATAGTCAAAACACCTTGTAC. Amino acids: CASSLDSQNTLY. The complete CDR3 protein is CASSLDSQNTLYF.